The present entry profiles one TCR beta chain with its context. No antigen is known for it. The entry originates in a study of T cells in Graves' hyperthyroidism and ophthalmopathy. Points from the study as a whole: A median about 6.2 months before onset, the model predicted ophthalmopathy.

This CDR3 is built from 15 residues. J gave up 6 bases and V 1 base, and 0 bases lay outside the gene matches. Germline loops: CDR1 DFQATT, CDR2 SNEGSKA (reference sequence). TCR beta CDR3 sequences were amplified from RNA transcripts. A first-round RT-PCR of the TCR CDR3 used the HTBI primer set. TCRdb recomputed calls from the multiplex PCR reads with MiXCR, one row per CDR3 protein. This sample has under 400,000 distinct CDR3 sequences; 21% occur once, and the top ten carry around half. The specimen sequenced was blood. This clonotype was obtained from a woman aged 45-65 years with Graves' hyperthyroidism. V is TRBV20-1 and J is TRBJ2-2; TRBD2 matches 15 bases. The DNA of the CDR3 is TGCAGTGCTAGAGGGACTAGCGGGAGGGCCGGGGAGCTGTTTTTT. Translating it yields CSARGTSGRAGELFF.